This is a list of T cell receptor beta chains from one sample in a study of human T cells and chemical hapten exposure. One entry per CDR3 protein results from TCRdb running MiXCR on the RACE reads. Here the sample spans about 64,000 distinct CDR3 sequences, approximately 10% being singletons. The specimen was whole blood, collected in connection with sensitization to the hapten diphenylcyclopropenone (DPC). These TCRs come from a woman aged 25 to 39 with alopecia areata. Some clones in this sample may be carry-over from other donors' samples. Both conserved end residues are part of each CDR3. Fields, in order: clone size, V gene, D gene, J gene, CDR3 DNA, CDR3 protein. A D gene is named only where the DNA matches it firmly. Only some rows state a clone size, as once, few, many or a class for expanded clones.

clone size: many
V gene: TRBV18
D gene: NA
J gene: TRBJ2-1
CDR3 DNA: TGTGCCAGCTCACTGGCCGGCAATGAGCAGTTCTTC
CDR3 protein: CASSLAGNEQFF

clone size: NA
V gene: TRBV20-1
D gene: TRBD1
J gene: TRBJ2-7
CDR3 DNA: TGCAGTGCTCCAATGACAGGGGGAAAACGTTACGAGCAGTACTTC
CDR3 protein: CSAPMTGGKRYEQYF

clone size: NA
V gene: TRBV20-1
D gene: NA
J gene: TRBJ1-5
CDR3 DNA: TGCAGTGACTGTGCGGGGCAGCCCCAGCATTTT
CDR3 protein: CSDCAGQPQHF

clone size: few
V gene: TRBV7-9
D gene: TRBD2
J gene: TRBJ2-1
CDR3 DNA: TGTGCCACAAGGACTAGCGGGACTAACAATGAGCAGTTCTTC
CDR3 protein: CATRTSGTNNEQFF

clone size: NA
V gene: TRBV6-2/TRBV6-3
D gene: TRBD2
J gene: TRBJ2-5
CDR3 DNA: TGTGCCAGCAGTTACCGACTAGCGGGGGAGGGAAGAGAGACCCAGTACTTC
CDR3 protein: CASSYRLAGEGRETQYF

clone size: many
V gene: TRBV9
D gene: NA
J gene: TRBJ1-1
CDR3 DNA: TGTGCCAGCAGCGTAGTGGCAGCAAACACTGAAGCTTTCTTT
CDR3 protein: CASSVVAANTEAFF

clone size: NA
V gene: TRBV28
D gene: TRBD2
J gene: TRBJ2-7
CDR3 DNA: TGTGCCAGCAGCTCCGTTCGGGGGGTCTTACCCTACGAGCAGTACTTC
CDR3 protein: CASSSVRGVLPYEQYF

clone size: few
V gene: TRBV12-3/TRBV12-4
D gene: TRBD2
J gene: TRBJ2-5
CDR3 DNA: TGTGCCAGCCGAGAAGCGGGGGGAGAGACCCAGTACTTC
CDR3 protein: CASREAGGETQYF

clone size: NA
V gene: TRBV7-2
D gene: TRBD1
J gene: TRBJ2-7
CDR3 DNA: TGTGCCAGCAGCCGGGACAGGTCTACCTACGAGCAGTACTTC
CDR3 protein: CASSRDRSTYEQYF

clone size: many
V gene: TRBV24-1
D gene: TRBD2
J gene: TRBJ2-3
CDR3 DNA: TGTGCCACCAGACTGGTGGGAACTAGCGGCTACACAGATACGCAGTATTTT
CDR3 protein: CATRLVGTSGYTDTQYF

clone size: few
V gene: TRBV18
D gene: NA
J gene: TRBJ1-4
CDR3 DNA: TGTGCCAGCTCACCACCGTCGGAAAGGGAACTGTTTTTT
CDR3 protein: CASSPPSERELFF

clone size: many
V gene: TRBV18
D gene: NA
J gene: TRBJ1-1
CDR3 DNA: TGTGCCAGCTCTCTGGGGCAGGGACGTTCGAACACTGAAGCTTTCTTT
CDR3 protein: CASSLGQGRSNTEAFF

clone size: NA
V gene: TRBV2
D gene: NA
J gene: TRBJ2-1
CDR3 DNA: TGTGCCAGCAGGGAGGGAGTCGGAGATGAGCAGTTCTTC
CDR3 protein: CASREGVGDEQFF

clone size: few
V gene: TRBV18
D gene: TRBD2
J gene: TRBJ2-2
CDR3 DNA: TGTGCCAGCTCAGCCAGACTAGCGGGAGACACCGGGGAGCTGTTTTTT
CDR3 protein: CASSARLAGDTGELFF

clone size: NA
V gene: TRBV11-2
D gene: TRBD1
J gene: TRBJ2-1
CDR3 DNA: TGTGCCAGCAGCCAGGACAGGAGAGGTGAGCAGTTCTTC
CDR3 protein: CASSQDRRGEQFF

clone size: many
V gene: TRBV20-1
D gene: NA
J gene: TRBJ1-1
CDR3 DNA: TGCAGTGCTAGAGATCGGGGGAACACTGAAGCTTTCTTT
CDR3 protein: CSARDRGNTEAFF

clone size: few
V gene: TRBV11-2
D gene: NA
J gene: TRBJ2-5
CDR3 DNA: TGTGCCAGCAGCTGGACAGCAGAGACCCAGTACTTC
CDR3 protein: CASSWTAETQYF

clone size: many
V gene: TRBV3-1
D gene: NA
J gene: TRBJ2-2
CDR3 DNA: TGTGCCAGCAGCCTGCTAGCGTCCCACAACACCGGGGAGCTGTTTTTT
CDR3 protein: CASSLLASHNTGELFF

clone size: few
V gene: TRBV3-1
D gene: TRBD1
J gene: TRBJ1-1
CDR3 DNA: TGTGCCAGCAGCCAACCATACAGGGGGCGGGACACTGAAGCTTTCTTT
CDR3 protein: CASSQPYRGRDTEAFF

clone size: NA
V gene: TRBV20-1
D gene: TRBD2
J gene: TRBJ2-3
CDR3 DNA: TGCAGTGCTAGTACTGCGGGGGGTTTGGATACGCAGTATTTT
CDR3 protein: CSASTAGGLDTQYF

clone size: few
V gene: TRBV11-1
D gene: NA
J gene: TRBJ2-3
CDR3 DNA: TGTGCCAGCAGCTTTATTGGAGGTTGGGATACGCAGTATTTT
CDR3 protein: CASSFIGGWDTQYF

clone size: NA
V gene: TRBV4-3
D gene: NA
J gene: TRBJ1-2
CDR3 DNA: TGCGCCAGCAGCCAAGATTATGCCACCCTGAATAGTGGCTACACCTTC
CDR3 protein: CASSQDYATLNSGYTF

clone size: few
V gene: TRBV7-2
D gene: NA
J gene: TRBJ2-5
CDR3 DNA: TGTGCCAGCAGCTTATCGGATTCGAGAGAGACCCAGTACTTC
CDR3 protein: CASSLSDSRETQYF

clone size: NA
V gene: TRBV24-1
D gene: NA
J gene: TRBJ1-2
CDR3 DNA: TGTGCCACCACATCTCCCTATGGCTACACCTTC
CDR3 protein: CATTSPYGYTF

clone size: few
V gene: TRBV20-1
D gene: TRBD2
J gene: TRBJ2-7
CDR3 DNA: TGCAGTGCTAGTCGGGGCGGGGGACCAGCCTACGAGCAGTACTTC
CDR3 protein: CSASRGGGPAYEQYF

clone size: NA
V gene: TRBV4-3
D gene: TRBD1
J gene: TRBJ2-3
CDR3 DNA: TGCGCCAGCAGCCAACAAGCCGGGACAGGGGGCAGGGATACGCAGTATTTT
CDR3 protein: CASSQQAGTGGRDTQYF

clone size: NA
V gene: TRBV6-5
D gene: TRBD1
J gene: TRBJ2-3
CDR3 DNA: TGTGCCAGCAGCAACCCAGGGGGAGATACGCAGTATTTT
CDR3 protein: CASSNPGGDTQYF

clone size: few
V gene: TRBV7-9
D gene: NA
J gene: TRBJ1-1
CDR3 DNA: TGTGCCAGCAGCTTAGACTCCGCTGTGGGCGCTGAAGCTTTCTTT
CDR3 protein: CASSLDSAVGAEAFF

clone size: NA
V gene: TRBV7-6
D gene: TRBD2
J gene: TRBJ2-1
CDR3 DNA: TGTGCCAGCAGCCCGACTAGCGGGGGGGCGTCGACCTACAATGAGCAGTTCTTC
CDR3 protein: CASSPTSGGASTYNEQFF

clone size: many
V gene: TRBV15
D gene: NA
J gene: TRBJ2-1
CDR3 DNA: TGTGCCACCAGCAGAGATCTCCAGGCAGGGGACAATGAGCAGTTCTTC
CDR3 protein: CATSRDLQAGDNEQFF

clone size: NA
V gene: TRBV7-2
D gene: NA
J gene: TRBJ1-5
CDR3 DNA: TGTGCCAGCAGCTTAGACGCCTATCAGCCCCAGCATTTT
CDR3 protein: CASSLDAYQPQHF

clone size: few
V gene: TRBV7-8
D gene: TRBD2
J gene: TRBJ2-1
CDR3 DNA: TGTGCCAGCAGCACAGTCCCGGGACTAGCGGGAGTCCACAATGAGCAGTTCTTC
CDR3 protein: CASSTVPGLAGVHNEQFF

clone size: few
V gene: TRBV4-3
D gene: NA
J gene: TRBJ2-3
CDR3 DNA: TGCGCCAGCAGCCAAAACCCTAGCGAGGGCGGAGATACGCAGTATTTT
CDR3 protein: CASSQNPSEGGDTQYF

clone size: few
V gene: TRBV9
D gene: NA
J gene: TRBJ1-2
CDR3 DNA: TGTGCCAGCAGCGTAGCCGGACTGACTCTGACCTTC
CDR3 protein: CASSVAGLTLTF

clone size: few
V gene: TRBV6-2/TRBV6-3
D gene: TRBD1
J gene: TRBJ1-6
CDR3 DNA: TGTGCCAGCAGTAAAAGGACAGGGGTGGACAATGTCAATTCACCCCTCCACTTT
CDR3 protein: CASSKRTGVDNVNSPLHF

clone size: few
V gene: TRBV28
D gene: NA
J gene: TRBJ1-5
CDR3 DNA: TGTGCCAGCCTCGGTGGTGGTAGCAATCAGCCCCAGCATTTT
CDR3 protein: CASLGGGSNQPQHF

clone size: many
V gene: TRBV5-4
D gene: NA
J gene: TRBJ2-7
CDR3 DNA: TGTGCCAGCAGCTTGGAGCCGGGGAAGAGCTCCTACGAGCAGTACTTC
CDR3 protein: CASSLEPGKSSYEQYF

clone size: NA
V gene: TRBV29-1
D gene: NA
J gene: TRBJ1-1
CDR3 DNA: TGCAGCGTTGGTACACAGAACACTGAAGCTTTCTTT
CDR3 protein: CSVGTQNTEAFF

clone size: NA
V gene: TRBV7-8
D gene: NA
J gene: TRBJ2-2
CDR3 DNA: TGTGCCAGCAGCCCCAACGTGGGGGGGCTCACCGGGGAGCTGTTTTTT
CDR3 protein: CASSPNVGGLTGELFF

clone size: many
V gene: TRBV30
D gene: NA
J gene: TRBJ1-2
CDR3 DNA: TGTGCCTCCTTCCCGGACAGTAACTATGGCTACACCTTC
CDR3 protein: CASFPDSNYGYTF

clone size: NA
V gene: TRBV11-2
D gene: TRBD2
J gene: TRBJ2-5
CDR3 DNA: TGTGCCAGCAGCCTCCGTAGCGGGAGCGGCCAAGAGACCCAGTACTTC
CDR3 protein: CASSLRSGSGQETQYF

clone size: many
V gene: TRBV12-5
D gene: TRBD2
J gene: TRBJ2-1
CDR3 DNA: TGTGCTAGTGGTTTCGGGAGGAAGGATGAGCAGTTCTTC
CDR3 protein: CASGFGRKDEQFF

clone size: NA
V gene: TRBV28
D gene: NA
J gene: TRBJ1-1
CDR3 DNA: TGTGCTGGGGGGGGCAATCTGAACACTGAAGCTTTCTTT
CDR3 protein: CAGGGNLNTEAFF

clone size: NA
V gene: TRBV6-5
D gene: NA
J gene: TRBJ2-3
CDR3 DNA: TGTGCCAGCAGTTACTCCCCTACCACAGATACGCAGTATTTT
CDR3 protein: CASSYSPTTDTQYF

clone size: NA
V gene: TRBV6-2/TRBV6-3
D gene: TRBD1
J gene: TRBJ2-7
CDR3 DNA: TGTGCCAGCAGTTACTCAGAGGGGGCCTGGTACGAGCAGTACTTC
CDR3 protein: CASSYSEGAWYEQYF

clone size: NA
V gene: TRBV7-6
D gene: NA
J gene: TRBJ2-1
CDR3 DNA: TGTGCCAGCAGCTTAGAAATCGGACAAGCTTATCATGAGCAGTTCTTC
CDR3 protein: CASSLEIGQAYHEQFF

clone size: many
V gene: TRBV30
D gene: NA
J gene: TRBJ2-2
CDR3 DNA: TGTGCCTGGAGAACTAGTTCCGGGGAGCTGTTTTTT
CDR3 protein: CAWRTSSGELFF

clone size: many
V gene: TRBV19
D gene: TRBD1
J gene: TRBJ1-3
CDR3 DNA: TGTGCCAGTAGTATGGGACAGCCGGATGCTGGAAACACCATATATTTT
CDR3 protein: CASSMGQPDAGNTIYF

clone size: NA
V gene: TRBV7-2
D gene: NA
J gene: TRBJ2-2
CDR3 DNA: TGTGCCAGCAGCCTAACTTCGAACACCGGGGAGCTGTTTTTT
CDR3 protein: CASSLTSNTGELFF

clone size: few
V gene: TRBV24-1
D gene: NA
J gene: TRBJ1-5
CDR3 DNA: TGTGCCACCAGTGACCCCAAAGGACCCAGCAATCAGCCCCAGCATTTT
CDR3 protein: CATSDPKGPSNQPQHF

clone size: many
V gene: TRBV30
D gene: NA
J gene: TRBJ2-3
CDR3 DNA: TGTGCCTGGAGTACCGGAGCGTCATGGACAGATACGCAGTATTTT
CDR3 protein: CAWSTGASWTDTQYF